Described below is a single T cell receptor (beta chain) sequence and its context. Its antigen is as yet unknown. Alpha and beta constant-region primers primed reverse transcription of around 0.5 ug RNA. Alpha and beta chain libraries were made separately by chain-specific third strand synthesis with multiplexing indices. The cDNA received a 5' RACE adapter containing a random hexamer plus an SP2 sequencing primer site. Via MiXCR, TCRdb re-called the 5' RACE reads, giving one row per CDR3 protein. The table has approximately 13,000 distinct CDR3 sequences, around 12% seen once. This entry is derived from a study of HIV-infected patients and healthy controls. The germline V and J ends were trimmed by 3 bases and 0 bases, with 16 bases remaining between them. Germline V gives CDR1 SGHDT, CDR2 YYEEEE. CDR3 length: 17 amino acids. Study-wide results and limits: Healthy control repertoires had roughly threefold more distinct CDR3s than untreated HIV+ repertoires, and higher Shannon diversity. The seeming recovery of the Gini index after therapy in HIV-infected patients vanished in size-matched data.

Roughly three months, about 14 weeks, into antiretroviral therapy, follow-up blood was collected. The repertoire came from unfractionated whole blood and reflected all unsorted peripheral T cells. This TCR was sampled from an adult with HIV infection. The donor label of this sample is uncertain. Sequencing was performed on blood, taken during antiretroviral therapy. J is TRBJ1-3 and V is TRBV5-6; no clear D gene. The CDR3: CASSSGRGIRSGNTIYF. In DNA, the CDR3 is TGTGCCAGCAGCTCCGGACGGGGAATTCGCTCTGGAAACACCATATATTTT.